The source of this T cell receptor (beta chain) is a study of shared clonotypes between healthy human individuals. TCRdb keeps only in-frame clones here, not all; method: immunoSEQ multiplex PCR. This table has a few million clones, 95% appearing once. A note on this clone: What it binds is unknown.

Notes on the study in general: Limitation of the genetic and exposure-history diversity represented came from the few donors.

The CDR3 has 13 residues. CDR1 is ENHRY, CDR2 SYGVKD, per germline. The V end lost 7 bases, the J end lost 1 base, and 10 bases lay between the germline ends. The V gene is TRBV10-3, the J gene TRBJ1-1; D call uncertain. Sequenced sample: naive CD4+ T cells sorted from blood. This sample's subset: CD45RA+ positively selected. This receptor was taken from a man between 18 and 35 years old in good health. Here the CDR3 reads CAITPSQNTEAFF. The CDR3 bases are TGTGCCATCACCCCCAGTCAGAACACTGAAGCTTTCTTT.